These 15 T cell receptor beta chains originate from one sample sequenced in a study of T cells in Graves' hyperthyroidism and ophthalmopathy. RNA transcripts provided the source from which TCR beta CDR3 regions were amplified. TCR CDR3 underwent first-round RT-PCR with the HTBI primer set. TCRdb re-analysed the multiplex PCR reads in MiXCR, keeping a single row per CDR3 protein. The profile shows a few hundred thousand distinct CDR3 sequences, about an eighth of them singletons. Sequencing input: blood. The receptors were gathered from a woman aged 18-35 years with Graves' hyperthyroidism.

The chain links TRBV7-2 to TRBJ2-1; D may be TRBD1 (5 bases). Trimming took 9 bases from V and 7 from J, leaving 16 bases between them. CDR1 and CDR2 (germline): SGHTA, FQGNSA. The CDR3 covers 13 residues. CDR3 coding DNA: TGTGCCAGTAGTATAGGGGCGTGGAATGAGCAGTTCTTC. This sequence encodes CASSIGAWNEQFF.

This clonotype was seen only a few times. The V and J genes are TRBV6-1 and TRBJ1-5; no reliable D call. The CDR3 sequence is 14 residues long. Between the trimmed V and J ends, which lost 5 bases and 9 bases, there was a span of 17 bases. Germline assignment: CDR1 MNHNS and CDR2 SASEGT. CDR3 DNA: TGTGCCAGCAGTTCGGACTCCCTCAGTGGGCCCCAGCATTTT. It encodes CASSSDSLSGPQHF.

This clonotype was found many times. The chain uses TRBV20-1 and TRBJ1-6; 7 nucleotides agree with TRBD1. Germline V gene sequence: CDR1 DFQATT, CDR2 SNEGSKA (reference sequence). This CDR3 comprises 16 residues. Trimming removed 5 bases from V and 4 bases from J; junction bases left unmatched: 11. CDR3 residues: CSAPDETGQYNSPLHF. The CDR3 nucleotides read TGCAGTGCTCCTGATGAGACGGGACAGTATAATTCACCCCTCCACTTT.

This clonotype appeared many times. This sequence joins TRBV10-3 and TRBJ2-1; D is uncertain. The V end was cut by 0 bases, the J end by 5 bases, with 8 bases between. The CDR3 has 14 amino acids. Germline V gene sequence: CDR1 ENHRY, CDR2 SYGVKD. CDR3 sequence (DNA): TGTGCCATCAGTGAGTCTGAGGCACACAATGAGCAGTTCTTC. Its translation: CAISESEAHNEQFF.

This sequence joins TRBV19 and TRBJ2-4; 8 nucleotides align to TRBD1. CDR1 is LNHDA and CDR2 is SQIVND in the germline V gene (reference sequence). The CDR3 extends over 15 amino acids. Losses at the gene ends were 7 bases for V and 2 bases for J; bases not matched to a gene: 7. DNA of the CDR3: TGTGCCAGTACTCCGGACAGGGCGACCAAAAACATTCAGTACTTC. Residues: CASTPDRATKNIQYF. Together with reference TRBV19 and TRBJ2-4, the CDR3 gives the full variable domain: DGGITQSPKYLFRKEGQNVTLSCEQNLNHDAMYWYRQDPGQGLRLIYYSQIVNDFQKGDIAEGYSVSREKKESFPLTVTSAQKNPTAFYLCASTPDRATKNIQYFGAGTRLSVL.

The chain employs TRBV27 and TRBJ1-4, with TRBD1 matching 9 bases. The CDR3 runs to 17 residues. V was pared by 2 bases and J by 3 bases, with 7 bases of the junction left unmatched. Germline CDR1 and CDR2: MNHEY and SMNVEV (reference sequence). DNA of the CDR3: TGTGCCAGCAGTTTAATAGGACAGGGGATAGCTAATGAAAAACTGTTTTTT. It yields the protein CASSLIGQGIANEKLFF. The full variable domain, its missing parts supplied by reference TRBV27 and TRBJ1-4, is EAQVTQNPRYLITVTGKKLTVTCSQNMNHEYMSWYRQDPGLGLRQIYYSMNVEVTDKGDVPEGYKVSRKEKRNFPLILESPSPNQTSLYFCASSLIGQGIANEKLFFGSGTQLSVL.

This clonotype was observed at least ten times. The rearrangement links TRBV27 to TRBJ2-2, with D unresolved. Germline V gene lookup returns CDR1 MNHEY and CDR2 SMNVEV (reference sequence). Trimming left V 0 bases short and J 6 bases short, with 5 bases between. This CDR3 is built from 13 residues. CDR3: CASSLSSSGELFF. CDR3 DNA sequence: TGTGCCAGCAGTTTATCTTCGTCCGGGGAGCTGTTTTTT.

This clonotype was seen a handful of times. The DNA of the CDR3 is TGTGCCAGCAGCAGAGAGGGACTAGCAGGCGGGGAGCTGTTTTTT. Protein sequence: CASSREGLAGGELFF. The chain combines TRBV5-4 with TRBJ2-2; 9 positions agree with TRBD2. V was clipped by 4 bases and J by 7 bases; unmatched bases: 8. The CDR3 runs 15 residues. Germline V CDR1 and CDR2: SGHNT, YYREEE (reference sequence).

This clonotype has more than one count but fewer than ten. The chain recombines TRBV18 with TRBJ1-5; D is perhaps TRBD1 (6 bases). Between the trimmed V and J ends, which lost 3 bases and 2 bases, there was a span of 11 bases. Germline V gene sequence: CDR1 KGHSH, CDR2 LQKENI. This CDR3 is 15 amino acids long. This CDR3 is CASSPGAVGNQPQHF. CDR3 coding DNA: TGTGCCAGCTCACCGGGGGCGGTCGGCAATCAGCCCCAGCATTTT.

The rearrangement uses TRBV27 and TRBJ2-4; D remains unclear. In germline, CDR1 is MNHEY, CDR2 SMNVEV (reference sequence). The CDR3 totals 14 residues. V gave up 8 bases and J gave up 2 bases, with 13 bases separating them. The CDR3 DNA follows: TGTGCCAGCGGTAAGGGCGGCACCAAAAACATTCAGTACTTC. It codes for CASGKGGTKNIQYF.

This clonotype was observed many times. As DNA, the CDR3 is TGTGCCAGCAGTTTCTCTGACAGGGACGATACGCAGTATTTT. This encodes CASSFSDRDDTQYF. The chain has TRBV12-3 or TRBV12-4 and TRBJ2-3; 7 bases map to TRBD1. V gave up 3 bases and J gave up 6 bases; unmatched junction bases: 6. This CDR3 has 14 amino acids.

The J gene is TRBJ2-5, the V gene TRBV9, with 10 nucleotides matching TRBD2. CDR1 is SGDLS and CDR2 is YYNGEE in the germline V gene. J gave up 5 bases and V 4 bases, and 11 bases lay outside the gene matches. CDR3 length: 16 residues. The CDR3 nucleotides are TGTGCCAGCAGCCTCGGAGCGGGAGGGCCGCGGGAGACCCAGTACTTC. Translation: CASSLGAGGPRETQYF. Drawing the rest from reference TRBV9 and TRBJ2-5, the complete variable domain is DSGVTQTPKHLITATGQRVTLRCSPRSGDLSVYWYQQSLDQGLQFLIQYYNGEERAKGNILERFSAQQFPDLHSELNLSSLELGDSALYFCASSLGAGGPRETQYFGPGTRLLVL.

On this clonotype: Compared with germline, one end of the junction differs, possibly owing to a read error. The chain is built from TRBV7-2 and TRBJ1-1; 7 nucleotides align to TRBD1. This CDR3 contains 14 residues. The germline CDR1 and CDR2 sequences are SGHTA and FQGNSA. CDR3 in amino acids: CASTLGGEDTEAFF. In nucleotides, the CDR3 is TGTGCCAGCACCTTAGGGGGCGAGGACACTGAAGCTTTCTTT. Full variable domain (rest looked up from reference TRBV7-2 and TRBJ1-1): GAGVSQSPSNKVTEKGKDVELRCDPISGHTALYWYRQSLGQGLEFLIYFQGNSAPDKSGLPSDRFSAERTGGSVSTLTIQRTQQEDSAVYLCASTLGGEDTEAFFGQGTRLTVV.

This clonotype was recorded at least ten times. CDR3 sequence: CASRGLTGTNRLGYTF. The DNA of the CDR3 is TGTGCCAGCAGAGGGTTGACAGGGACAAATCGGCTAGGCTACACCTTC. V gene TRBV28 combines with J gene TRBJ1-2, with 7 bases lining up with TRBD1. The junction had 18 bases not matched to a gene; V was cut back by 6 bases and J by 8 bases. Per germline, CDR1 MDHEN and CDR2 SYDVKM. CDR3 length: 16 amino acids.

This clonotype appeared many times. The chain employs TRBV10-3 and TRBJ2-5; D may be TRBD1 (5 bases). The CDR3 loop spans 13 amino acids. Germline V lookup: CDR1 ENHRY, CDR2 SYGVKD. V was shortened by 6 bases and J by 0 bases, with 8 bases between the two germline ends. The CDR3 region has the DNA TGTGCCATCAGCCCGACAGACCAAGAGACCCAGTACTTC. Protein: CAISPTDQETQYF.